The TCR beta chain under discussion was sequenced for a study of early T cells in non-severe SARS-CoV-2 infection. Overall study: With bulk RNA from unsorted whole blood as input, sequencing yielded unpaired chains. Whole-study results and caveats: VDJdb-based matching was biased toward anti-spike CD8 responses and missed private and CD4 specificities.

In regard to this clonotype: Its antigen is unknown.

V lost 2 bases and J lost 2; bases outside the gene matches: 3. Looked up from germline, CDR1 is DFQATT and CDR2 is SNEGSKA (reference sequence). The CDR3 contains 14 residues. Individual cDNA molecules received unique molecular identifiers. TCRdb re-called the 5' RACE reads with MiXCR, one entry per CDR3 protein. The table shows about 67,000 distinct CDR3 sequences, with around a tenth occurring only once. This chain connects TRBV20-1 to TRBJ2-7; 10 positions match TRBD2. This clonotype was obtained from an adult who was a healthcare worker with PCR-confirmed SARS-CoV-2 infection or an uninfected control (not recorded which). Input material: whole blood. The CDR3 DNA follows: TGCAGTGCTAGAACACTAGCGGGACCCTACGAGCAGTACTTC. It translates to CSARTLAGPYEQYF.